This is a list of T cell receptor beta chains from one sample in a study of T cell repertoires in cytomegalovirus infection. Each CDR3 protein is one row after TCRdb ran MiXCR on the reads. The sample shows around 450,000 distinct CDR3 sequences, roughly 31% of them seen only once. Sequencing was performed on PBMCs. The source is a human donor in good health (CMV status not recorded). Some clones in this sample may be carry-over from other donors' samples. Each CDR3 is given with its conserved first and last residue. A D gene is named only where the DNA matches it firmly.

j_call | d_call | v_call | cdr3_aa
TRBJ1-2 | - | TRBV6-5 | CASSYRGMNYGYTF
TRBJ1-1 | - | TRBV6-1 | CASSEGTANTEAVF
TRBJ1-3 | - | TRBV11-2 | CARRAGGSLITIYF
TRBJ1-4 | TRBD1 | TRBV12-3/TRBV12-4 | CASSSSEGARGEKLFF
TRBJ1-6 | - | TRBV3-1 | CASSPLGGSNSPLHF
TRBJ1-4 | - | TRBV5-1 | CASSLASGLNEKLFF
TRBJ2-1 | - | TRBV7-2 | CASSFVWNEQFF
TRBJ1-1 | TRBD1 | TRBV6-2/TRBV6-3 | CASNRQGGTEAFF
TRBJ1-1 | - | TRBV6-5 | CASSFAQGGGTEAFF
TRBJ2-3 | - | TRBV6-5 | CASPWGSCVPTDTQYF
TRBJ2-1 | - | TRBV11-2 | CASSLKLSWDYNEQFF
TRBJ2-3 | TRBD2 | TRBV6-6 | CASSGRGLATDTQYF
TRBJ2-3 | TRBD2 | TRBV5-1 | CASSLEAGGHTDTQYF
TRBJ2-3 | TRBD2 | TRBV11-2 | CASSLGQRGGNTDTQYF
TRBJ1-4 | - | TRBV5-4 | CASSLVGGANEKLFF
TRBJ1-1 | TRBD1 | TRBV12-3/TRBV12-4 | CARGPGTANTEAFF
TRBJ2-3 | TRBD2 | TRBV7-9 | CASSSSETSGGSDTDTQYF